Reported below is one TCR beta chain. The CDR3 is 13 amino acids. V trimming: 10 bases; J trimming: 6 bases; junction bases outside the gene matches: 7. The germline V gene has CDR1 SGHNT and CDR2 YYREEE (reference sequence). The data originate from a study of technical replicates of blood from a few donors. Only in-frame clones appear in the TCRdb table, and some are missing; sequencing was by immunoSEQ multiplex PCR. This sample has approximately 82,000 clones, with more than 90% found just once. The source of this sequence is a human donor in good health. Some clones in this sample may be carry-over from other donors' samples. The source material was T cells isolated from PBMCs. V usage is TRBV5-4 and J usage is TRBJ1-2; TRBD1 agrees at 12 bases. CDR3 DNA sequence: TGTGCCGGAGGGACAGGGGGCGGGCATGGCTACACCTTC. Translating gives CAGGTGGGHGYTF.